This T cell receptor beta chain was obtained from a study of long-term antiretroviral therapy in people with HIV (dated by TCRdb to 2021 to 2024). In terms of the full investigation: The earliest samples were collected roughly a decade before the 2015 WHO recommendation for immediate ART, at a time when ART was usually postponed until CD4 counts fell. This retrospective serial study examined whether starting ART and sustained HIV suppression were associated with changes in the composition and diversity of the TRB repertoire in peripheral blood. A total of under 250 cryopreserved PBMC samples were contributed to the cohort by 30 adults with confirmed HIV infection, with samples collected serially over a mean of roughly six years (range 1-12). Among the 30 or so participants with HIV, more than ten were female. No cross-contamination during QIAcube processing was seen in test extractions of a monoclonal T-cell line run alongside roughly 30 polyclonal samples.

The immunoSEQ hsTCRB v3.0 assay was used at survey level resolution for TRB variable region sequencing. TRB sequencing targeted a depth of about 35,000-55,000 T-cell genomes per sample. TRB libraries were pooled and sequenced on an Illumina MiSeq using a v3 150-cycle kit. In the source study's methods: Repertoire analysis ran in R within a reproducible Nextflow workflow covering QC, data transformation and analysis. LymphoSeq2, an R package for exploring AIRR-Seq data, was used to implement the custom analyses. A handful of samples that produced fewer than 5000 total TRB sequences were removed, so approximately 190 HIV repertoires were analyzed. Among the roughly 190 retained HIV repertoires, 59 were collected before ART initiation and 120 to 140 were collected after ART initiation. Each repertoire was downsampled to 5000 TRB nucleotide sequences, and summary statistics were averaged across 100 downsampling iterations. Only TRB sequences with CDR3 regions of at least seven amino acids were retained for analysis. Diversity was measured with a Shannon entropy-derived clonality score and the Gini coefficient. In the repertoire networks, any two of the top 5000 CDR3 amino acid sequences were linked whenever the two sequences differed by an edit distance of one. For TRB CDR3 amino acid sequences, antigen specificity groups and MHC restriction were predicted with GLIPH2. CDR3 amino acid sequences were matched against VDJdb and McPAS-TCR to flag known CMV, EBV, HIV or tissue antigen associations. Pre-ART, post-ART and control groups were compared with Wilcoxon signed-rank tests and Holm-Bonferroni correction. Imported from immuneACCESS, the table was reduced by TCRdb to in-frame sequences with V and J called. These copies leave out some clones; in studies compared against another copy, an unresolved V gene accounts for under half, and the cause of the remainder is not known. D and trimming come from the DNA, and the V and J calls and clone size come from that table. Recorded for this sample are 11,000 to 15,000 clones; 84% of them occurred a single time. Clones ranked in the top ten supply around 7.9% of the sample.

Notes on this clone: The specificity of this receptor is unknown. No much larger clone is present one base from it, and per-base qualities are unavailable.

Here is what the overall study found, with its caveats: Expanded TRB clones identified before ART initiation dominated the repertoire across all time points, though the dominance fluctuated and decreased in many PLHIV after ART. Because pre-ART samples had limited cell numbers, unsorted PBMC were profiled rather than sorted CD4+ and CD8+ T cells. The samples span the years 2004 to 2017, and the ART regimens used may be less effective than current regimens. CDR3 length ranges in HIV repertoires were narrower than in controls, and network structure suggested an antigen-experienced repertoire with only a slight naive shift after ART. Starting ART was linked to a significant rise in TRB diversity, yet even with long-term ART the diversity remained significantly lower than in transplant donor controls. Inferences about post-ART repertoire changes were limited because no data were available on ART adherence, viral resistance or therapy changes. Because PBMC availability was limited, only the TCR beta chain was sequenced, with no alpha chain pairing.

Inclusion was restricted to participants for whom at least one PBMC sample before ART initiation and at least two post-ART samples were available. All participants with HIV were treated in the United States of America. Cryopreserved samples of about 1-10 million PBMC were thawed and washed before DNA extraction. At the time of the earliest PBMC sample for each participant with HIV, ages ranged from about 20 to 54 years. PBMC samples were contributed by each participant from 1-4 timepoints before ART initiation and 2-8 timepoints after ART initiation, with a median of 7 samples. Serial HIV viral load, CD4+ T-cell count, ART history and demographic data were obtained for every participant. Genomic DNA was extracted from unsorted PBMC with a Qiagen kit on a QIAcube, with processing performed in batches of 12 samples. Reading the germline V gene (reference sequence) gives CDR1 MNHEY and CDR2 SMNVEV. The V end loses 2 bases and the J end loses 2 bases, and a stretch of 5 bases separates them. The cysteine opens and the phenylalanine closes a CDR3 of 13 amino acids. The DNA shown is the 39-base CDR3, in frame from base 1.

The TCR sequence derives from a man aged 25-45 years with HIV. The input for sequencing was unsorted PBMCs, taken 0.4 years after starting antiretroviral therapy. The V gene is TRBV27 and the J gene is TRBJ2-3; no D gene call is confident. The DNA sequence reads TGTGCCAGCAGTTTAGGCTTCACAGATACGCAGTATTTT. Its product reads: CASSLGFTDTQYF.